This T cell receptor beta chain is drawn from a study of cytomegalovirus exposure and HLA in healthy donors. The length of the CDR3 is 13 residues. The V and J ends lost 3 bases and 2 bases respectively, with 7 bases between them. The germline V gene encodes CDR1 SSHAT and CDR2 FNYEAQ (reference sequence). Regarding donors, all were healthy bone marrow donors. PCR employed 60 Vbeta and 13 Jbeta primers. Measured with immunoSEQ multiplex PCR; TCRdb has only the in-frame clones, and not every one. The sample lists about 92,000 clones; roughly 73% were seen once. This TCR was sampled from a man aged 45-60 years in good health and CMV-seropositive. Sequences were obtained from PBMCs. This chain joins TRBV7-7 and TRBJ2-5; the D gene is possibly TRBD1 (5 bases). CDR3 residues: CASSFRVQETQYF. CDR3 in DNA: TGTGCCAGCAGCTTCAGGGTTCAAGAGACCCAGTACTTC.